One and the same sample provided the 18 T cell receptor beta chains below, sequenced in a study of PD-1 blockade in mismatch repair-deficient tumors (dated by TCRdb to about 2017). Preparation of the library involved the immunoSEQ multiplex PCR assay. TCRdb limited this immuneACCESS table to in-frame rearrangements with V and J called. A share of clones is missing; checked studies link under half to unresolved V genes, and the rest is unexplained. This sample holds over 100,000 clones; roughly 80% were observed only once. Jointly, the top ten make up less than 5.5% of the sample. Sequencing used peripheral blood, obtained around 60 weeks after starting pembrolizumab. These receptors were collected from an adult with mismatch repair-deficient cancer.

The chain uses TRBV28 and TRBJ2-4, with 11 bases identical to TRBD2. Germline assignment: CDR1 MDHEN and CDR2 SYDVKM. V was clipped by 2 bases and J by 14 bases; unmatched bases: 2. The CDR3 is 12 residues long. The CDR3 spells CASSLTSGSEYF. For the CDR3, the DNA is TGTGCCAGCAGTTTAACTAGCGGGAGCGAGTACTTC. Drawing the rest from reference TRBV28 and TRBJ2-4, the complete variable domain is DVKVTQSSRYLVKRTGEKVFLECVQDMDHENMFWYRQDPGLGLRLIYFSYDVKMKEKGDIPEGYSVSREKKERFSLILESASTNQTSMYLCASSLTSGSEYFGAGTRLSVL.

This clone was observed a few times. The genes are TRBV12-5 and TRBJ2-1, with 12 positions matching TRBD2. This CDR3 spans 17 amino acids. Germline V gene data show CDR1 as LGHNT and CDR2 as FRNRAP. Trimming cost V 7 bases and J 4 bases; bases outside gene matches: 11. The CDR3 DNA reads as TGTGCTAGTGCTCCCGGACTAGCGGGACCCCTTTACAATGAGCAGTTCTTC. Protein: CASAPGLAGPLYNEQFF.

The V and J genes are TRBV6-5 and TRBJ1-3; D is unclear. CDR3 size: 15 residues. Trimming shortened V by 4 bases and J by 0 bases, and 10 bases separated the two germline ends. CDR1 and CDR2 from the germline V gene are MNHEY and SVGAGI. Here the CDR3 reads CASSSRASSGNTIYF. In nucleotides, the CDR3 is TGTGCCAGCAGTTCCCGGGCCTCCTCTGGAAACACCATATATTTT.

The chain recombines TRBV7-8 with TRBJ2-1; the match to TRBD2 covers 9 bases. The V and J ends lost 1 base and 2 bases, in that order; junction bases with no gene match: 3. The CDR3 has 16 residues. Germline assignment: CDR1 SGHVS and CDR2 FQNEAQ. DNA of the CDR3: TGTGCCAGCAGCTTAGGTCCTAGCGGGACCTACAATGAGCAGTTCTTC. Its protein product is CASSLGPSGTYNEQFF.

The J gene is TRBJ2-5, the V gene TRBV30, with TRBD1 matching 11 bases. The V and J ends lost 3 bases and 4 bases, in that order; junction bases with no gene match: 7. This CDR3 has 15 amino acids. Germline CDR1 GTSNPN, CDR2 SVGIG (reference sequence). Written as DNA, the CDR3 is TGTGCCTGGAGCCAAGGACAGGGGGCAGCAGAGACCCAGTACTTC. Translated, it gives CAWSQGQGAAETQYF.

The chain combines TRBV2 with TRBJ1-3; D is undetermined. V lost 7 bases to trimming and J lost 0 bases, with 19 bases between them. The germline CDR1 and CDR2 sequences are SNHLY and FYNNEI. This CDR3 has 17 amino acids. CDR3 in DNA: TGTGCCAGCATGATTTTACGGGTACCGTCCTCTGGAAACACCATATATTTT. This codes for CASMILRVPSSGNTIYF. Full variable domain (remainder filled in from reference TRBV2 and TRBJ1-3): EPEVTQTPSHQVTQMGQEVILRCVPISNHLYFYWYRQILGQKVEFLVSFYNNEISEKSEIFDDQFSVERPDGSNFTLKIRSTKLEDSAMYFCASMILRVPSSGNTIYFGEGSWLTVV.

The J gene is TRBJ1-4, the V gene TRBV1. TRBV1 is a pseudogene locus. The CDR3 spans 16 residues. CDR3 nucleotide sequence: TGCACCAGCAGCCAAAACCGGGGACGGATTAATGAAAAACTGTTTTTT. Residues: CTSSQNRGRINEKLFF.

V and J are TRBV5-8 and TRBJ2-5, with a possible D match to TRBD2 (5 bases). V lost 0 bases and J lost 4, with 10 bases in between. In germline, CDR1 is SGHTS, CDR2 YDEGEE. This CDR3 has 14 residues. DNA of the CDR3: TGTGCCAGCAGCTTGGTATCCGGGGTAGAGACCCAGTACTTC. This translates into CASSLVSGVETQYF. Variable domain in full (rest from reference TRBV5-8 and TRBJ2-5): EAGVTQSPTHLIKTRGQQATLRCSPISGHTSVYWYQQALGLGLQFLLWYDEGEERNRGNFPPRFSGRQFPNYSSELNVNALELEDSALYLCASSLVSGVETQYFGPGTRLLVL.

J is TRBJ1-2 and V is TRBV7-2, with D tentatively TRBD1 (6 bases). The CDR3 has 13 amino acids. The V gene's germline CDR1 is SGHTA and CDR2 FQGNSA. Between the trimmed V and J ends, which lost 5 bases and 13 bases, there was a span of 20 bases. CDR3 DNA sequence: TGTGCCAGCAGCACCCCGACCGGGCAGGGGTGCACCTTC. The encoded protein is CASSTPTGQGCTF.

The gene calls are TRBV29-1 and TRBJ1-1; possibly TRBD1 for D (6 bases). The germline V gene has CDR1 SQVTM and CDR2 ANQGSEA. The germline V and J ends were trimmed by 4 bases and 0 bases, with 9 bases remaining between them. The CDR3 spans 13 residues. The CDR3 loop reads CSVVRTVNTEAFF. CDR3 nucleotides: TGCAGCGTTGTGAGGACAGTGAACACTGAAGCTTTCTTT.

The chain combines TRBV7-2 with TRBJ2-5; 7 bases align to TRBD1. Losses at the gene ends were 5 bases for V and 4 bases for J; bases not matched to a gene: 13. Germline CDR1 is SGHTA and CDR2 is FQGNSA. The CDR3 totals 16 residues. This chain's CDR3 is CASSPPDRDSGETQYF. The CDR3 DNA is TGTGCCAGCAGCCCCCCTGACAGGGATAGTGGAGAGACCCAGTACTTC. The full variable domain, completed using reference TRBV7-2 and TRBJ2-5, is GAGVSQSPSNKVTEKGKDVELRCDPISGHTALYWYRQSLGQGLEFLIYFQGNSAPDKSGLPSDRFSAERTGGSVSTLTIQRTQQEDSAVYLCASSPPDRDSGETQYFGPGTRLLVL.

The chain has TRBV9 and TRBJ2-1; D is possibly TRBD1 or TRBD2 (6 bases each). Germline values: CDR1 SGDLS, CDR2 YYNGEE. The V end was cut by 3 bases, the J end by 5 bases, with 21 bases between. CDR3 length equals 17 residues. The DNA of the CDR3 is TGTGCCAGCAGCGCCCGCGCAGGAGGGGGGAGCAACAATGAGCAGTTCTTC. Residues: CASSARAGGGSNNEQFF.

This chain links TRBV7-8 with TRBJ2-1; no clear D. The CDR3 consists of 15 residues. The germline V gene has CDR1 SGHVS and CDR2 FQNEAQ. V shed 5 bases and J shed 0 bases, with 11 bases lying between them. CDR3 in amino acids: CASSAPQSSYNEQFF. CDR3 coding DNA: TGTGCCAGCAGCGCACCGCAGAGCTCCTACAATGAGCAGTTCTTC. Based on the CDR3 plus reference TRBV7-8 and TRBJ2-1, the full variable domain is GAGVSQSPRYKVAKRGQDVALRCDPISGHVSLFWYQQALGQGPEFLTYFQNEAQLDKSGLPSDRFFAERPEGSVSTLKIQRTQQEDSAVYLCASSAPQSSYNEQFFGPGTRLTVL.

The count of this clone is one. The genes are TRBV7-6 and TRBJ1-1, with 7 nucleotides matching TRBD1. The CDR3 runs 15 residues. V lost 5 bases, J lost 1 base, and 7 bases stayed unmatched. Germline assignment: CDR1 SGHVS and CDR2 FNYEAQ. The CDR3 DNA is TGTGCCAGCAGCCATTGGGGGACAGAGAACACTGAAGCTTTCTTT. Its translation: CASSHWGTENTEAFF.

The CDR3 here is CASMGSERDGKNIQYF. CDR3 DNA sequence: TGTGCCAGCATGGGGAGCGAGCGAGATGGCAAAAACATTCAGTACTTC. The rearrangement uses TRBV21-1 and TRBJ2-4; the table's D call, TRBD2, was not checked against the DNA. TRBV21-1 is labeled a pseudogene. The CDR3 loop spans 16 amino acids.

This chain links TRBV7-2 with TRBJ2-5, with D tentatively TRBD2 (5 bases). CDR3 size: 15 residues. Trimming stripped 1 base from V and 5 bases from J, with 14 bases between. Germline CDR1 and CDR2: SGHTA and FQGNSA. CDR3 sequence reads: CASSLEGFGIETQYF. CDR3 DNA sequence: TGTGCCAGCAGCTTAGAGGGATTCGGGATTGAGACCCAGTACTTC.

The chain recombines TRBV7-6 with TRBJ2-2; TRBD2 aligns across 10 bases. Losses at the gene ends were 2 bases for V and 5 bases for J; bases not matched to a gene: 2. Germline V CDR1 and CDR2: SGHVS, FNYEAQ. The CDR3 consists of 15 residues. The CDR3 loop reads CASSLTSGTTGELFF. DNA of the CDR3: TGTGCCAGCAGCTTAACTAGCGGGACGACCGGGGAGCTGTTTTTT.

This chain uses TRBV5-1 with TRBJ1-1; D not resolved. Germline lookup yields CDR1 SGHRS and CDR2 YFSETQ. V lost 4 bases and J lost 1, with 23 bases in between. The CDR3 spans 18 residues. CDR3 sequence reads: CASSPQGGFQATNTEAFF. The CDR3 DNA sequence: TGCGCCAGCAGCCCCCAAGGCGGCTTTCAGGCTACGAACACTGAAGCTTTCTTT.